These 32 T cell receptor beta chains were sequenced from one sample in a study of blood T cells in healthy people across ages. A sample-barcoded 5' primer and a J-beta primer mix were used in a second PCR of roughly 6 to 11 cycles. TCRdb analysed the 5' RACE reads with MiXCR anew, one entry per CDR3 protein. The repertoire holds about 670,000 distinct CDR3 sequences, with 40% to 45% as singletons. Sequencing was carried out using blood. These receptors were collected from a man at least 80 years old in good health.

The genes are TRBV28 and TRBJ1-2; 8 nucleotides align to TRBD1. V lost 6 bases and J lost 6; bases outside the gene matches: 6. The CDR3 totals 13 residues. Germline assignment: CDR1 MDHEN and CDR2 SYDVKM. The DNA of the CDR3 is TGTGCCAGCAGCCTGGACAGGGTTCATGGCTACACCTTC. It translates to CASSLDRVHGYTF.

V is TRBV7-2 and J is TRBJ2-5; D possibly matches TRBD1 or TRBD2 (6 bases each). The DNA end favors TRBJ2-1, so the J call may be wrong. The CDR3 contains 17 residues. Looked up from germline, CDR1 is SGHTA and CDR2 is FQGNSA. The CDR3, as DNA: TGTGCCAGCAGCCCCCTTACAGGGAGGAGGGGCCAAGAGACCCAGTTCTTC. Encoded protein: CASSPLTGRRGQETQFF.

The CDR3, as DNA: TGTGCCAGTCAACCAGGGCTTAATTCACCCCTCCACTTT. This sequence encodes CASQPGLNSPLHF. The chain carries TRBV27 and TRBJ1-6; weak D call: TRBD1 (5 bases). This CDR3 contains 13 residues. The V gene lost 9 bases and the J gene lost 6 bases, with 12 bases spanning the gap. Germline CDR1 is MNHEY and CDR2 is SMNVEV (reference sequence).

The V gene is TRBV2, the J gene TRBJ2-7; D is unresolved. Germline CDR1 SNHLY, CDR2 FYNNEI. The V end lost 7 bases, the J end lost 0 bases, and 10 bases lay between the germline ends. There are 13 residues in the CDR3. CDR3 nucleotides: TGTGCCAGCAATCCGTTCAGCTCCTACGAGCAGTACTTC. Translating it yields CASNPFSSYEQYF.

This clonotype was observed a few times. This CDR3 is CASSLFQGTNTDTQYF. In DNA, the CDR3 is TGTGCCAGCAGTTTGTTTCAGGGGACAAACACAGATACGCAGTATTTT. V usage is TRBV28 and J usage is TRBJ2-3; D is possibly TRBD1 (6 bases). Per germline, CDR1 MDHEN and CDR2 SYDVKM. V gave up 3 bases and J gave up 2 bases, with 15 bases separating them. This CDR3 has 16 amino acids.

This sequence joins TRBV7-6 and TRBJ2-5; possible D gene TRBD2, 5 bases. V was shortened by 5 bases and J by 2 bases, with 18 bases between the two germline ends. CDR3 length: 16 residues. In germline, CDR1 is SGHVS, CDR2 FNYEAQ. The CDR3 region has the DNA TGTGCCAGCAGCCCTACCACGCCGGGATGGCAAGAGACCCAGTACTTC. This translates into CASSPTTPGWQETQYF.

J is TRBJ2-5 and V is TRBV6-2 or TRBV6-3, with 11 bases aligning to TRBD2. Germline values: CDR1 MNHEY, CDR2 SVGEGT. V gave up 7 bases and J gave up 3 bases; unmatched junction bases: 10. The CDR3 covers 16 residues. The DNA for the CDR3 is TGTGCCAGCACCGACCCCCTAGCGGGGGGAAAAGAGACCCAGTACTTC. Amino acids: CASTDPLAGGKETQYF.

This chain connects TRBV25-1 to TRBJ2-1; no definite D call. The CDR3 spans 11 residues. Germline lookup yields CDR1 MGHDK and CDR2 SYGVNS. V was clipped by 3 bases and J by 8 bases, with 5 bases between them. The CDR3 nucleotides are TGTGCCAGCAGTGACTCCGATGAGCAGTTCTTC. The encoded protein is CASSDSDEQFF.

This clonotype was seen more than once but under ten times. V usage is TRBV6-2 or TRBV6-3 and J usage is TRBJ2-5; maybe TRBD2 (5 bases). This CDR3 has 14 amino acids. Trimming took 5 bases from V and 2 from J, leaving 12 bases between them. The germline gives CDR1 MNHEY, CDR2 SVGEGT. The CDR3 loop reads CASSPLREQETQYF. The DNA of the CDR3 is TGTGCCAGCAGTCCACTCCGGGAACAAGAGACCCAGTACTTC.

The rearrangement joins TRBV28 to TRBJ1-1, with D maybe TRBD1 (5 bases). The CDR3 runs 13 residues. The germline gives CDR1 MDHEN, CDR2 SYDVKM. Trimming shortened V by 6 bases and J by 5 bases, and 13 bases separated the two germline ends. The CDR3 DNA follows: TGTGCCAGCAGGGGGGAGGCCCGAACTGAAGCTTTCTTT. As protein: CASRGEARTEAFF. Combining the CDR3 with reference TRBV28 and TRBJ1-1 gives the whole variable domain DVKVTQSSRYLVKRTGEKVFLECVQDMDHENMFWYRQDPGLGLRLIYFSYDVKMKEKGDIPEGYSVSREKKERFSLILESASTNQTSMYLCASRGEARTEAFFGQGTRLTVV.

This clonotype came up many times. The chain is built from TRBV29-1 and TRBJ2-7; the D gene is possibly TRBD1 (6 bases). Germline V lookup: CDR1 SQVTM, CDR2 ANQGSEA. V lost 4 bases and J lost 2, with 9 bases in between. CDR3 length equals 12 residues. CDR3 bases: TGCAGCGTTGCCAGGGGAACCTACGAGCAGTACTTC. Translating it yields CSVARGTYEQYF.

This clonotype was observed a handful of times. The V call is TRBV6-2 or TRBV6-3, the J call TRBJ2-1, with D unresolved. V lost 2 bases and J 8 bases, leaving 10 bases between the germline ends. Germline CDR1 and CDR2: MNHEY and SVGEGT. CDR3 length equals 13 residues. CDR3 amino acids: CASSYVNPDEQFF. Here the CDR3 DNA reads TGTGCCAGCAGTTACGTGAATCCCGATGAGCAGTTCTTC.

This clonotype came up a few times. The CDR3 reads CASSYNAGVLYEQYF. CDR3 nucleotides: TGTGCCAGCAGTTACAATGCGGGAGTGTTATACGAGCAGTACTTC. This chain links TRBV6-2 or TRBV6-3 with TRBJ2-7, with 7 bases lining up with TRBD2. Germline-derived CDR1 and CDR2 are MNHEY and SVGEGT. The length of the CDR3 is 15 residues. Trimming took 2 bases from V and 4 from J; bases not matched to a gene: 8.

This clonotype was recorded a few times. A read error may account for a junction end that differs from germline. This chain links TRBV7-7 with TRBJ2-5; D perhaps matches TRBD1 (7 bases). The CDR3 runs 15 residues. The germline CDR1 and CDR2 sequences are SSHAT and FNYEAQ (reference sequence). The CDR3 sequence: CASSLGGGAWETQYF. CDR3 nucleotide sequence: TGTGCTAGCAGCTTAGGAGGGGGCGCTTGGGAGACCCAGTACTTC.

V usage is TRBV12-3 or TRBV12-4 and J usage is TRBJ2-6; D is ambiguous. V was trimmed by 3 bases and J by 0 bases, leaving 9 bases between them. The CDR3 extends over 16 amino acids. CDR3 sequence: CASSFRQSSGANVLTF. For the CDR3, the DNA is TGTGCCAGCAGTTTTCGGCAGAGCTCTGGGGCCAACGTCCTGACTTTC.

The chain combines TRBV20-1 with TRBJ1-5, with 11 bases identical to TRBD1. This CDR3 spans 16 amino acids. In germline, CDR1 is DFQATT, CDR2 SNEGSKA (reference sequence). Trimming at V came to 6 bases and at J to 1 base, leaving 8 bases not matched to a gene. CDR3 sequence (DNA): TGCAGTGCCAGGACAGGGGGCTCGGACAGCAATCAGCCCCAGCATTTT. Protein: CSARTGGSDSNQPQHF.

The chain couples TRBV10-1 to TRBJ2-1; D is possibly TRBD1 (5 bases). This CDR3 is built from 14 residues. From germline, CDR1 is WNHNN and CDR2 SYGVQD (reference sequence). V dropped 2 bases and J dropped 10 bases, with 15 bases sitting between them. The CDR3 protein is CASSESPDSDEQFF. The CDR3 nucleotides are TGCGCCAGCAGTGAGAGTCCAGACAGCGACGAGCAGTTCTTC.

V usage is TRBV6-4 and J usage is TRBJ2-7; TRBD2 matches 9 bases. The CDR3 totals 15 residues. Looked up from germline, CDR1 is MRHNA and CDR2 is SNTAGT. V lost 4 bases to trimming and J lost 7 bases; unmatched junction nucleotides: 11. CDR3 sequence (DNA): TGTGCCAGCAGTGTTAGCGGGGGTGCTACCAATGAGCAGTACTTC. Translation: CASSVSGGATNEQYF.

The rearrangement links TRBV5-1 to TRBJ2-3; TRBD2 is a possible D gene (5 bases). Germline-derived CDR1 and CDR2 are SGHRS and YFSETQ. Trimming left V 4 bases short and J 0 bases short, with 15 bases between. This CDR3 is 16 amino acids long. CDR3 sequence: CASSPWTGASTDTQYF. The CDR3 DNA follows: TGCGCCAGCAGCCCATGGACTGGAGCTAGCACAGATACGCAGTATTTT.

The chain links TRBV19 to TRBJ1-5; TRBD1 agrees at 8 bases. Germline lookup yields CDR1 LNHDA and CDR2 SQIVND (reference sequence). The junction had 5 bases not matched to a gene; V was cut back by 8 bases and J by 8 bases. There are 12 residues in the CDR3. The CDR3 bases are TGTGCCAGTGCTGACAGGGGTGAGCCCCAGCATTTT. Its protein is CASADRGEPQHF.

The V gene is TRBV3-1, the J gene TRBJ2-7; 8 nucleotides match TRBD2. Germline CDR1 and CDR2: LGHDT and YNNKEL (reference sequence). The CDR3 is 15 residues long. Trimming cost V 3 bases and J 5 bases; bases outside gene matches: 9. The CDR3 DNA reads TGTGCCAGCAGCCATTCAGGACTAGCTACCCACGAGCAGTACTTC. It codes for CASSHSGLATHEQYF.

The chain carries TRBV7-2 and TRBJ2-5; possible D gene TRBD2, 5 bases. CDR1 and CDR2 from the germline V gene are SGHTA and FQGNSA. V lost 7 bases to trimming and J lost 0 bases, with 15 bases between them. The CDR3 has 15 residues. This chain's CDR3 is CASTPELVNQETQYF. The CDR3 DNA follows: TGTGCCAGCACCCCGGAACTAGTAAACCAAGAGACCCAGTACTTC.

This clonotype showed up many times. The chain uses TRBV12-3 or TRBV12-4 and TRBJ2-5, with 13 nucleotides matching TRBD2. J was trimmed by 5 bases and V by 4 bases; bases with no gene match: 7. This CDR3 has 16 amino acids. In nucleotides, the CDR3 is TGTGCCAGCAGTTCCCGGACTAGCGGGAGTGGGGAGACCCAGTACTTC. This sequence encodes CASSSRTSGSGETQYF.

This clonotype was detected many times. CDR3 DNA sequence: TGTGCCAGCAGCGTATCTAGCGGGAGTTACGAGCAGTACTTC. Encoded protein: CASSVSSGSYEQYF. This chain joins TRBV9 and TRBJ2-7; 10 nucleotides line up with TRBD2. The CDR3 is made up of 14 amino acids. Germline values: CDR1 SGDLS, CDR2 YYNGEE. J gave up 4 bases and V 1 base, and 2 bases lay outside the gene matches.

This clonotype was observed a handful of times. The J gene is TRBJ2-4, the V gene TRBV5-6; D may match TRBD1 or TRBD2 (5 bases each). Per the germline V gene, CDR1 is SGHDT and CDR2 is YYEEEE. V was shortened by 5 bases and J by 2 bases, with 11 bases between the two germline ends. The CDR3 totals 14 residues. The CDR3 DNA follows: TGTGCCAGCAGTACCTGGGGGACCAAAAACATTCAGTACTTC. Protein sequence: CASSTWGTKNIQYF.

CDR3 protein: CASSGVGLGELFF. The DNA of the CDR3 is TGCGCCAGCAGCGGGGTGGGACTCGGGGAGCTGTTTTTT. The gene calls are TRBV5-1 and TRBJ2-2; the D gene is possibly TRBD2 (6 bases). CDR3 length: 13 amino acids. V lost 4 bases and J lost 7, with 11 bases in between. Germline V gene data show CDR1 as SGHRS and CDR2 as YFSETQ.

The V and J genes are TRBV7-9 and TRBJ2-7; tentatively, D is TRBD1 or TRBD2 (5 bases each). Per the germline V gene, CDR1 is SEHNR and CDR2 is FQNEAQ (reference sequence). The CDR3 is 14 amino acids. The V gene lost 5 bases and the J gene lost 0 bases, with 11 bases spanning the gap. The CDR3 spells CASSPMGTSYEQYF. The CDR3 bases are TGTGCCAGCAGCCCCATGGGGACCTCCTACGAGCAGTACTTC.

J is TRBJ1-4 and V is TRBV20-1; D ambiguous. Germline V lookup: CDR1 DFQATT, CDR2 SNEGSKA (reference sequence). Trimming pared 4 bases from V and 6 bases from J, leaving 15 bases between. The CDR3 length is 14 residues. The CDR3 is CSATGGVIYEKLFF. The CDR3 DNA is TGCAGTGCTACTGGAGGCGTAATATATGAAAAACTGTTTTTT.

The rearrangement links TRBV6-5 to TRBJ1-1; 8 nucleotides align to TRBD1. Germline trimming cut 3 bases from V and 2 bases from J; bases unmatched to any gene: 5. The CDR3 has 15 residues. Germline values: CDR1 MNHEY, CDR2 SVGAGI. The CDR3 bases are TGTGCCAGCAGTTATCATGACAGGGGTAACACTGAAGCTTTCTTT. Translation gives CASSYHDRGNTEAFF.

This chain connects TRBV20-1 to TRBJ2-7, with TRBD1 as a possible D gene (5 bases). The last part of the DNA fits TRBJ2-4 better; the J call may be wrong. The CDR3 loop spans 15 amino acids. Germline loops: CDR1 DFQATT, CDR2 SNEGSKA (reference sequence). In nucleotides, the CDR3 is TGCAGTGCTAGAGTGGTAGGGGCGGTAGGAAACATTCAGTACTTC. This sequence encodes CSARVVGAVGNIQYF.

The chain recombines TRBV20-1 with TRBJ1-2, with a weak D call TRBD1 (5 bases). Germline assignment: CDR1 DFQATT and CDR2 SNEGSKA (reference sequence). The CDR3 is made up of 13 amino acids. V was cut by 6 bases and J by 6 bases, with 17 bases left in between. CDR3 nucleotide sequence: TGCAGTGCCCATAGGACATTTGTCGATGGCTACACCTTC. This encodes CSAHRTFVDGYTF.

This clonotype was picked up a small number of times. This sequence joins TRBV12-3 or TRBV12-4 and TRBJ1-4; no clear D gene. The CDR3 has 14 amino acids. Between the trimmed V and J ends, which lost 6 bases and 8 bases, there was a span of 16 bases. The CDR3 bases are TGTGCCAGCAGCCCCTCTTCTGCTGGGGAAAAACTGTTTTTT. This sequence encodes CASSPSSAGEKLFF.